The T cell receptor beta chain under discussion was sequenced for a study of T-cell reconstitution after alpha-beta-depleted transplantation in children. CDR3 size: 14 residues. Trimming pared 4 bases from V and 0 bases from J, leaving 13 bases between. Per germline, CDR1 SQVTM and CDR2 ANQGSEA. Study conclusions and caveats: T-cell counts and diversity at one year following transplant were attributed mainly to newly produced T cells. About two months after transplant, alpha-beta T cells reportedly came from several hundred expanded graft clones. TCRbeta diversity was high at day 60 in some patients (a result of surviving recipient T cells and thymic progenitors).

This clonotype occurred many times. Its antigen is not known. The library targeted TCRbeta and was prepared with unique molecular identifiers. TCRdb re-called the PCR reads through MiXCR, storing one row per CDR3 protein. The data contain 450,000 to 600,000 distinct CDR3 sequences, roughly a tenth of them singletons. The origin of this receptor is a child under 10 years old with inherited bone marrow failure, due to receive a stem cell transplant. The chain uses TRBV29-1 and TRBJ2-7, with D possibly matching TRBD2 (6 bases). Sequences were derived from PBMCs, sampled before TCRalphabeta/CD19-depleted stem cell transplant. The CDR3 coding sequence is TGCAGCGTTGGAATTGGGACTCACTCCTACGAGCAGTACTTC. Translating it yields CSVGIGTHSYEQYF.